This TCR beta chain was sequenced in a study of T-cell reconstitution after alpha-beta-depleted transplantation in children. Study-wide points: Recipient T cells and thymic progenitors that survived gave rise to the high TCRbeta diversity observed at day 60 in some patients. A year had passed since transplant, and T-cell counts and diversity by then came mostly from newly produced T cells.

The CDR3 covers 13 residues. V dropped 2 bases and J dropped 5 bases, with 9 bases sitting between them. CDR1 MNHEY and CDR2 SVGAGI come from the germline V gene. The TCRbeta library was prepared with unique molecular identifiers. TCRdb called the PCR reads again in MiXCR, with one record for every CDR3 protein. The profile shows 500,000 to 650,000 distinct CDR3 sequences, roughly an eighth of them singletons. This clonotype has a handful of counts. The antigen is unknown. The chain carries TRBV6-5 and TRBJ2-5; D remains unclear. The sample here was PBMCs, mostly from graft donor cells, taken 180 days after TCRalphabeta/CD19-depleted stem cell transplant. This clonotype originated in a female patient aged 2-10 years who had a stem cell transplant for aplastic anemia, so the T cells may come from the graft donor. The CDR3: CASSYGRWETQYF. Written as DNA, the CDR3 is TGTGCCAGCAGTTACGGGCGGTGGGAGACCCAGTACTTC.